Shown below are 3 T cell receptor beta chains from a single sample sequenced in a study of OX40 agonist ivuxolimab in advanced cancers. Profiling relied on immunoSEQ multiplex PCR, and the TCRdb table lists in-frame clones only, not all of them. This table has around 38,000 clones, 70% to 85% appearing once. The source material was CD4+ or CD8+ T cells sorted from blood, sampled in a trial of the OX40 agonist ivuxolimab. The receptors were sampled from an adult with an advanced solid tumor such as melanoma, head and neck, liver or kidney cancer.

This sequence joins TRBV18 and TRBJ1-5, with a tentative D call TRBD1 (6 bases). The germline CDR1 and CDR2 sequences are KGHSH and LQKENI. The CDR3 runs 16 residues. V lost 4 bases and J lost 0, with 13 bases in between. The CDR3 loop is CASSQGQRGSNQPQHF. In DNA, the CDR3 is TGTGCCAGCTCACAAGGACAGAGAGGTAGCAATCAGCCCCAGCATTTT.

This clone is a singleton in its sample. The V and J genes are TRBV7-7 and TRBJ2-2; D not resolved. Per the germline V gene, CDR1 is SSHAT and CDR2 is FNYEAQ (reference sequence). The CDR3 sequence is 14 residues long. Trimming stripped 8 bases from V and 0 bases from J, with 10 bases between. The CDR3 sequence is CASHAVTNTGELFF. CDR3 in DNA: TGTGCCAGCCACGCAGTGACGAACACCGGGGAGCTGTTTTTT.

The V call is TRBV10-3, the J call TRBJ1-1; D is ambiguous. Trimming cost V 4 bases and J 1 base, with 10 bases left between them. CDR1 is ENHRY and CDR2 is SYGVKD in the germline V gene. The CDR3 loop spans 14 amino acids. The CDR3 loop is CAISGPQPNTEAFF. Written as DNA, the CDR3 is TGTGCCATCAGTGGCCCCCAGCCGAACACTGAAGCTTTCTTT.